These T cell receptor beta chains were read from a single sample in a study of T cell responses to AZD1222 COVID-19 vaccine. Using immunoSEQ multiplex PCR, the repertoire was profiled, and TCRdb retains in-frame clones only, with some absent. The sample includes 150,000 to 200,000 clones, approximately 94% of them seen just once. The sequencing here drew on peripheral blood, taken on day 0 of AZD1222 vaccination. The receptors were gathered from an adult in good health. The CDR3 runs from the conserved cysteine through the conserved F or W. Fields, in order: CDR3 protein, J gene, clone size, V gene. Only some rows state a clone size, as once, few, many or a class for expanded clones.

CASSLGLREQFF | TRBJ2-1 | NA | TRBV5-1
CASSSSWGSGNEQFF | TRBJ2-1 | NA | TRBV7-3
CAISESPQNTEAFF | TRBJ1-1 | NA | TRBV10-3
CASSQPFDTEAFF | TRBJ1-1 | NA | TRBV4-1
CASSPWVQPTEGPQHF | TRBJ1-5 | NA | TRBV7-8
CASSLVELSGELFF | TRBJ2-2 | NA | TRBV7-8
CASSLARPNYGYTF | TRBJ1-2 | NA | TRBV28
CASSWRTPWDWPTDTQYF | TRBJ2-3 | NA | TRBV11-2
CAAGADGYTF | TRBJ1-2 | NA | TRBV19
CASHGGTSSSPLHF | TRBJ1-6 | few | TRBV18
CASSRGRAGMINQPQHF | TRBJ1-5 | NA | TRBV4-1
CASSQDIGGRRYEQYF | TRBJ2-7 | NA | TRBV4-1
CASSPFGALAKNIQYF | TRBJ2-4 | NA | TRBV4-1
CASTRSFTDTQYF | TRBJ2-3 | NA | TRBV7-7
CAGKGLLNTEAFF | TRBJ1-1 | NA | TRBV7-8
CASSPFEGGNQPQHF | TRBJ1-5 | NA | TRBV7-6
CASIRRTGFYGYTF | TRBJ1-2 | NA | TRBV2
CASSFDGGIGNYTF | TRBJ1-2 | few | TRBV28